The rows below give T cell receptor beta chains drawn from one sample of a study of T cells in Graves' hyperthyroidism and ophthalmopathy. From the multiplex PCR reads, TCRdb called clonotypes with MiXCR, one entry per CDR3 protein. The sample has about 59,000 distinct CDR3 sequences, around 50% seen once; the top ten hold approximately 3.5%. The sample taken for sequencing was blood. These receptors originate from a woman aged 55 to 70 with Graves' ophthalmopathy. The CDR3 runs from the conserved cysteine through the conserved F or W. D genes are given only for firm matches. Not every row has a clone size; where given, it reads once, few, many or a size class.

J gene | D gene | V gene | clone size | CDR3 DNA | CDR3 protein
TRBJ1-5 | TRBD1 | TRBV5-1 | many | TGCGCCAGCAGCTCTGGGACAGGGCCTGGGCAGCCCCAGCATTTT | CASSSGTGPGQPQHF
TRBJ2-7 | NA | TRBV25-1 | medium-sized | TGTGCCAGCAGTGAATTGGGGCCCAGGGGGGTTTACGAGCAGTACTTC | CASSELGPRGVYEQYF
TRBJ1-1 | TRBD1 | TRBV15 | few | TGTGCCACCAGCAGGGATCTGGACAGGGTGAACACTGAAGCTCTCTTT | CATSRDLDRVNTEALF
TRBJ2-1 | TRBD1 | TRBV4-1 | many | TGCGCCAGCAGCCTAACGGACAGGCGTTACAATGAGCAGTTCTTC | CASSLTDRRYNEQFF
TRBJ2-1 | TRBD2 | TRBV19 | many | TGTGCCAGTAGAGCCCGGACTAGCGGAGTCTACAATGAGCAGTTCTTC | CASRARTSGVYNEQFF
TRBJ2-1 | TRBD2 | TRBV24-1 | medium-sized | TGTGCCACCAGTGACCTGGGACTAGAGGGAGACAATGAGCAGTTCTTC | CATSDLGLEGDNEQFF
TRBJ2-2 | TRBD1 | TRBV4-1 | many | TGCGCCAGCAGCCCCGAGGGACAGACGAACACCGGGGAGCTGTTTTTT | CASSPEGQTNTGELFF
TRBJ2-5 | NA | TRBV6-1 | NA | TGTGCCATCAGTGTTGGGAGGAAAGAGACCCAGTACTTC | CAISVGRKETQYF
TRBJ2-5 | TRBD2 | TRBV20-1 | many | TGCAGTGCGAAACCGGGACTAGCGGCCGGTGTGGGGACCCAGTACTTC | CSAKPGLAAGVGTQYF
TRBJ2-1 | TRBD2 | TRBV11-2 | NA | TGTGCCAGCAACCATGGGGCTAGCGGGGCCGAGCAGTTCTTC | CASNHGASGAEQFF
TRBJ2-5 | TRBD2 | TRBV2 | NA | TGTGCCAGCAGTTCGGGACTAGCGGGGGAGGGAGAGACCCAGTACTTC | CASSSGLAGEGETQYF
TRBJ2-7 | NA | TRBV7-2 | NA | TGTGCCAGCAGCACTTGGACCTACGAGCAGTACTTC | CASSTWTYEQYF
TRBJ2-7 | NA | TRBV7-2 | many | TGTGCCAGCAGCCGGCGTGGGCAAGTCGAGCAGTACTTC | CASSRRGQVEQYF
TRBJ1-1 | NA | TRBV19 | many | TGTGCCAGTAGACCTGACAGGAACACTGAAGCTTTCTTT | CASRPDRNTEAFF
TRBJ1-5 | TRBD1 | TRBV6-6 | many | TGTGCCAGCAGACCCGGGACAGTAGGCCAGCCCCAGCATTTT | CASRPGTVGQPQHF
TRBJ2-3 | NA | TRBV4-1 | many | TGCGCCAGCAGCCCGTCTGGTGCGGTGGTGGGAACAGATACGCAGTATTTT | CASSPSGAVVGTDTQYF
TRBJ1-5 | TRBD1 | TRBV6-7 | NA | TGTGCCAGCAGTTACTCGAACCGGGACAGGGGAACTCAGCCCCAGCATTTT | CASSYSNRDRGTQPQHF
TRBJ2-7 | NA | TRBV7-2 | many | TGTGCCAGCAGCCTATACCAGGGATCCGAGCAGTACTTC | CASSLYQGSEQYF
TRBJ2-1 | NA | TRBV28 | NA | TGTGCCAGCAGTTTCCCCCTGGGCTTGGGGGGAGAAAGTGAGCAGTTCTTC | CASSFPLGLGGESEQFF
TRBJ2-7 | NA | TRBV6-1 | many | TGTGCCAGCAGTGACTGGGGGGCACCCTCGACCTACGAGCAGTACTTC | CASSDWGAPSTYEQYF
TRBJ2-7 | TRBD2 | TRBV20-1 | NA | TGCAGTGCTAGTTGGCTAGCGGGTCGGTACGAGCAGTACTTC | CSASWLAGRYEQYF
TRBJ2-1 | NA | TRBV7-6 | once | TGTGCCAGCAGCCTAGAGGCAGAAAACACCGGGGAGCAGTTCTTC | CASSLEAENTGEQFF
TRBJ2-1 | NA | TRBV12-3/TRBV12-4 | many | TGTGCCAGCAGTTTGGGCCAGGGATATGAGCAGTTCTTC | CASSLGQGYEQFF